The 8 T cell receptor beta chains below come from one sample, sequenced in a study of T-cell reconstitution after alpha-beta-depleted transplantation in children. The TCRbeta library incorporated unique molecular identifiers. Via MiXCR, TCRdb re-called the PCR reads, giving one row per CDR3 protein. The sample carries over 150,000 distinct CDR3 sequences, approximately 6.9% recorded once. Here the sequenced sample was PBMCs, taken before TCRalphabeta/CD19-depleted stem cell transplant. The source is a boy aged 2-9 years with acute lymphoblastic leukemia, due to receive a stem cell transplant.

In this sample, this clonotype turned up many times. DNA for the CDR3: TGTGCCAGCAGTCGAGCGGGGATCCAAGAGACCCAGTACTTC. It specifies CASSRAGIQETQYF. The chain links TRBV7-2 to TRBJ2-5, with 7 bases lining up with TRBD2. V lost 6 bases and J lost 1; bases outside the gene matches: 5. Germline V CDR1 and CDR2: SGHTA, FQGNSA. CDR3 size: 14 residues.

This clonotype has at least ten counts. The chain carries TRBV4-2 and TRBJ2-7; a possible D gene is TRBD2 (5 bases). This CDR3 is built from 14 residues. CDR1 is LGHNA and CDR2 is YNFKEQ in the germline V gene. Trimming took off 0 bases at V and 6 bases at J, with 12 bases between the two ends. CDR3 coding DNA: TGTGCCAGCAGCCAAGATTCGCGGACTGGCGAGCAGTACTTC. Encoded protein: CASSQDSRTGEQYF.

This clonotype appeared many times. This chain links TRBV20-1 with TRBJ2-5, with D hard to call. Germline V lookup: CDR1 DFQATT, CDR2 SNEGSKA (reference sequence). Trimming left V 6 bases short and J 5 bases short, with 7 bases between. The CDR3 consists of 10 residues. This CDR3 is CSAQWETQYF. CDR3 nucleotides: TGCAGTGCCCAATGGGAGACCCAGTACTTC.

This clonotype turned up a few times. This rearrangement joins TRBV28 to TRBJ2-7; 8 bases map to TRBD1. After removal of 1 base from V and 4 bases from J, the junction contained 9 bases not matched to a gene. This CDR3 region has 16 residues. Germline CDR1 and CDR2: MDHEN and SYDVKM. The CDR3, as DNA: TGTGCCAGCAGTTTATTGGAGGACAGGGTGTCTTACGAGCAGTACTTC. This gives the protein CASSLLEDRVSYEQYF.

This clonotype was recorded many times. The J gene is TRBJ2-3, the V gene TRBV5-1; 8 positions agree with TRBD2. V gave up 6 bases and J gave up 4 bases; unmatched junction bases: 7. CDR1 is SGHRS, CDR2 YFSETQ, per germline. This CDR3 spans 14 amino acids. In nucleotides, the CDR3 is TGCGCCAGCAAGGCCGGGGGGGCAGCAGATACGCAGTATTTT. It codes for CASKAGGAADTQYF.

Only a few counts were recorded for this clonotype. The chain joins TRBV28 to TRBJ2-7; 8 bases fit TRBD1. The CDR3 contains 14 residues. Germline CDR1 MDHEN, CDR2 SYDVKM. Unmatched junction bases numbered 7, after V lost 3 bases and J lost 6 bases. In DNA, the CDR3 is TGTGCCAGCAGTTTTCAGGGGGCGCGAAGCGAGCAGTACTTC. It codes for CASSFQGARSEQYF.

In this sample, this clonotype turned up many times. DNA for the CDR3: TGTGCCAGCAGCTTCGGTTCAGCCACTGAAGCTTTCTTT. It specifies CASSFGSATEAFF. This rearrangement joins TRBV7-2 to TRBJ1-1, with D unclear. In germline, CDR1 is SGHTA, CDR2 FQGNSA. The V gene lost 3 bases and the J gene lost 4 bases, with 9 bases spanning the gap. The CDR3 runs to 13 residues.

This clonotype was recorded at least ten times. V is TRBV28 and J is TRBJ2-2; 8 positions agree with TRBD2. Germline V gene lookup returns CDR1 MDHEN and CDR2 SYDVKM. The CDR3 sequence is 16 residues long. V trimming: 5 bases; J trimming: 4 bases; junction bases outside the gene matches: 9. CDR3 nucleotides: TGTGCCAGCAGTCCCGGACTAGCAGGTCGCACCGGGGAGCTGTTTTTT. Its translation: CASSPGLAGRTGELFF. Drawing the rest from reference TRBV28 and TRBJ2-2, the complete variable domain is DVKVTQSSRYLVKRTGEKVFLECVQDMDHENMFWYRQDPGLGLRLIYFSYDVKMKEKGDIPEGYSVSREKKERFSLILESASTNQTSMYLCASSPGLAGRTGELFFGEGSRLTVL.